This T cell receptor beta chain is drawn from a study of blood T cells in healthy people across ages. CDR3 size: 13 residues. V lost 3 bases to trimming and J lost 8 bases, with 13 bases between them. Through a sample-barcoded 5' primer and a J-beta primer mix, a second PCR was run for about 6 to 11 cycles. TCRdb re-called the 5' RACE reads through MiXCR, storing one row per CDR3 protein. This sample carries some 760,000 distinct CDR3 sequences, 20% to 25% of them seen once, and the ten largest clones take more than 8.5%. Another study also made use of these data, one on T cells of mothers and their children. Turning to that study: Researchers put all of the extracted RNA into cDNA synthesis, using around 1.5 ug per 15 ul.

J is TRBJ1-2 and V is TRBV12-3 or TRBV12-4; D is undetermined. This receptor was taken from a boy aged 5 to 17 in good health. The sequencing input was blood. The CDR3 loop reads CASSFSSWGGYTF. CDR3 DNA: TGTGCCAGCAGTTTTTCGAGCTGGGGAGGCTACACCTTC.